This TCR beta chain was observed in a study of T cells after somatic rescue of genetic block. CDR3 length: 14 residues. CDR1 and CDR2 (germline): LNHDA, SQIVND (reference sequence). The germline V and J ends were trimmed by 3 bases and 5 bases, with 11 bases remaining between them. TCRdb's copy holds only in-frame clones and misses some; the assay was immunoSEQ multiplex PCR. Of roughly 55,000 clones listed, around 96% are singletons. V and J are TRBV19 and TRBJ1-5; D gene ambiguous. The TCR was taken from a child under two years old. Sequences were obtained from peripheral blood mononuclear cells (PBMCs). The CDR3: CASSMNGLDQPQHF. As DNA, the CDR3 is TGTGCCAGTAGTATGAACGGACTAGATCAGCCCCAGCATTTT.